This T cell receptor (beta chain) was identified in a study of cytomegalovirus exposure and HLA in healthy donors. Study-level results: A later analysis showed HLA-associated TCR beta chains outstripping equally common others in clonal expansion. Specific recognition of CMV antigens was confirmed in vitro for three chains (all CMV-associated). Earlier analysis found most TCR beta V segments productive about 87% or about 30% of the time.

Worth noting for this clone: Its antigen is not identified.

The PCR made use of 60 Vbeta and 13 Jbeta primers. TCRdb keeps only in-frame clones here, not all; method: immunoSEQ multiplex PCR. The table includes 120,000 or so clones, over 6.5% detected once. Though probably carrying unrecorded immune exposures, donors were nominally healthy at sampling. Source material: PBMCs. The receptor was derived from a woman in her 40s in good health and CMV-seropositive.

The CDR3 DNA sequence: TGCGCCAGCAGTGAGTTAACAGGGGAAGGAGGCACTGAAGCTTTCTTT. Translation gives CASSELTGEGGTEAFF. The genes are TRBV10-1 and TRBJ1-1; 7 nucleotides match TRBD1. The CDR3 has 16 residues. V lost 1 base to trimming and J lost 4 bases; unmatched junction nucleotides: 9. Germline CDR1 and CDR2: WNHNN and SYGVQD (reference sequence).